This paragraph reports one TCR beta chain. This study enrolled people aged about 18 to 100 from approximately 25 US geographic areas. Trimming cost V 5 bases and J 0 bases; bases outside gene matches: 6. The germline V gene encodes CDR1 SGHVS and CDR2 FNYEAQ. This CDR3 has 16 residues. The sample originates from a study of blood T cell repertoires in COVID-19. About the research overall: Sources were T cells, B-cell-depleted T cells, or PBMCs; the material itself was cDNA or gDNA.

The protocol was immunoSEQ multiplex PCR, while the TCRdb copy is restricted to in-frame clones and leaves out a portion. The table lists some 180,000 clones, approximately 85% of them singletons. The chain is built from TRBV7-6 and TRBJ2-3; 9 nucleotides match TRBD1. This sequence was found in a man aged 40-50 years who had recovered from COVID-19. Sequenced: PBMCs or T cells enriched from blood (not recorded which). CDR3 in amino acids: CASSPGDRVSTDTQYF. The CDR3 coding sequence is TGTGCCAGCAGCCCCGGGGACAGGGTGAGCACAGATACGCAGTATTTT.